This TCR beta chain was retrieved from a study of Tregs in tolerant kidney transplant recipients. Study-level information: The nonmyeloablative bone marrow transplants came from related graft donors, with transient mixed chimerism. Broader study findings: Nucleotide sequences could not be compared across some patients' samples due to primer changes.

A remark on this clone: No antigen is known for it.

The length of the CDR3 is 10 residues. Germline V CDR1 and CDR2: SQVTM, ANQGSEA. Trimming stripped 4 bases from V and 9 bases from J, with 10 bases between. Clones were sequenced by immunoSEQ multiplex PCR, and TCRdb holds only the in-frame ones, with some missing. The sample includes roughly 66,000 clones, more than 90% seen only once; the top ten take approximately 9.9%. The source of this sequence is a human donor who received a combined kidney and bone marrow transplant. The sample here was CD8+ T cells from blood, taken before the transplant. The gene calls are TRBV29-1 and TRBJ2-7; unclear D gene. CDR3 bases: TGCAGCGTTGTGGCCGCTCGGCAGTACTTC. Translation gives CSVVAARQYF.